This T cell receptor (beta chain) was found in a study of beta chain features in type 1 diabetes. General observations from the study: Among patients, naive, central memory and Treg TCRB repertoires appeared more similar than among healthy donors.

Sequencing targeted expressed TCRB transcripts, as all isolated RNA had been reverse transcribed. Clones were sequenced by immunoSEQ multiplex PCR, and TCRdb holds only the in-frame ones, with some missing. The sample includes about 290,000 clones, roughly 8% of them seen just once. To note about this clone: The antigen is unknown.

Trimming took off 1 base at V and 3 bases at J, with 11 bases between the two ends. CDR1 SGHDT and CDR2 YYEEEE come from the germline V gene. The CDR3 contains 14 residues. The specimen was central memory CD4+ T cells from blood. This TCR was recovered from a woman between 18 and 29 years old in good health. The gene calls are TRBV5-6 and TRBJ2-7; maybe TRBD1 (7 bases). CDR3 region: CASSLRQGGYEQYF. The CDR3 nucleotides read TGTGCCAGCAGCTTGAGACAGGGAGGCTACGAGCAGTACTTC.